The sequence of this TCR beta chain was determined in a study of T cell changes during pregnancy in multiple sclerosis. The CDR3 consists of 15 residues. Trimming took 5 bases from V and 7 from J; bases not matched to a gene: 13. Germline assignment: CDR1 SEHNR and CDR2 FQNEAQ (reference sequence). This table comes from immunoSEQ multiplex PCR, and its TCRdb copy is limited to in-frame clones, with some not included. The sample includes about 97,000 clones, about nine tenths of them seen just once. This TCR was recovered from a female donor in good health, enrolled as a control in a pregnancy study. This material consisted of peripheral blood, taken in the second trimester of pregnancy. The chain is built from TRBV7-9 and TRBJ1-2, with 7 bases matching TRBD1. CDR3 bases: TGTGCCAGCAGCAGACAGGGAAGTTTTTCGAGTGGCTACACCTTC. It codes for CASSRQGSFSSGYTF.